What follows are 20 T cell receptor beta chains derived from one specimen sequenced in a study of shared T cell receptors in the human thymus. The data were produced by immunoSEQ multiplex PCR, yet TCRdb's version contains in-frame clones alone and is incomplete. This table has hundreds of thousands of clones, more than 85% appearing once. Sequencing was done on a sample of thymocytes. The receptors here all came from a human donor.

In nucleotides, the CDR3 is TGTGCCAGCAGTTTCGGGAGGGAGAGCACAGATACGCAGTATTTT. Residues: CASSFGRESTDTQYF. This chain links TRBV28 with TRBJ2-3; 8 positions agree with TRBD2. The V and J ends lost 3 bases and 0 bases, in that order; junction bases with no gene match: 2. The CDR3 has 15 amino acids. Germline V gene lookup returns CDR1 MDHEN and CDR2 SYDVKM.

V and J are TRBV4-3 and TRBJ2-7; 9 positions match TRBD1. There are 15 residues in the CDR3. With 4 bases clipped from V and 4 bases from J, the junction kept 8 bases outside the gene matches. Germline V gives CDR1 LGHNA, CDR2 YSLEER. CDR3 region: CASSLGTGRRYEQYF. The CDR3 DNA is TGCGCCAGCAGCCTCGGGACAGGGAGGCGGTACGAGCAGTACTTC.

The chain employs TRBV28 and TRBJ2-5, with 9 bases that match TRBD2. The CDR3 consists of 17 residues. J lost 4 bases, V lost 6 bases, and 15 bases had no gene match. The V gene's germline CDR1 is MDHEN and CDR2 SYDVKM. In DNA form, the CDR3 reads TGTGCCAGCAGCATCAGGGGGACTAGCAATGGTGGAGAGACCCAGTACTTC. Translated, it gives CASSIRGTSNGGETQYF.

The chain joins TRBV28 to TRBJ1-4; 11 bases are shared with TRBD1. The length of the CDR3 is 15 residues. Unmatched junction bases numbered 5, after V lost 3 bases and J lost 8 bases. CDR1 and CDR2 (germline): MDHEN, SYDVKM. The DNA of the CDR3 is TGTGCCAGCAGTTTGAAGGACAGGGGGCGGGAAAAACTGTTTTTT. It encodes CASSLKDRGREKLFF. The full variable domain, with the rest looked up from reference TRBV28 and TRBJ1-4, is DVKVTQSSRYLVKRTGEKVFLECVQDMDHENMFWYRQDPGLGLRLIYFSYDVKMKEKGDIPEGYSVSREKKERFSLILESASTNQTSMYLCASSLKDRGREKLFFGSGTQLSVL.

The J gene is TRBJ1-5, the V gene TRBV19, with D perhaps TRBD1 (6 bases). CDR3 size: 13 residues. Germline assignment: CDR1 LNHDA and CDR2 SQIVND (reference sequence). V shed 5 bases and J shed 7 bases, with 12 bases lying between them. CDR3 sequence: CASSRQVNQPQHF. CDR3 nucleotides: TGTGCCAGTAGTCGACAGGTAAACCAGCCCCAGCATTTT.

J is TRBJ1-1 and V is TRBV19, with 8 positions matching TRBD1. The length of the CDR3 is 16 residues. CDR1 LNHDA and CDR2 SQIVND come from the germline V gene (reference sequence). Losses at the gene ends were 5 bases for V and 4 bases for J; bases not matched to a gene: 12. The chain's CDR3 is CASSPRTGRSGTEAFF. The CDR3 DNA sequence: TGTGCCAGTAGTCCCAGGACAGGGAGATCGGGCACTGAAGCTTTCTTT.

V gene TRBV7-9 combines with J gene TRBJ2-5; tentatively, D is TRBD1 (6 bases). V lost 4 bases and J lost 2, with 8 bases in between. The CDR3 is made up of 13 amino acids. Germline CDR1 is SEHNR and CDR2 is FQNEAQ (reference sequence). The CDR3 DNA reads as TGTGCCAGCAGCTGGACAGTTCAAGAGACCCAGTACTTC. Translation gives CASSWTVQETQYF. The full variable domain, completed using reference TRBV7-9 and TRBJ2-5, is DTGVSQNPRHKITKRGQNVTFRCDPISEHNRLYWYRQTLGQGPEFLTYFQNEAQLEKSRLLSDRFSAERPKGSFSTLEIQRTEQGDSAMYLCASSWTVQETQYFGPGTRLLVL.

J is TRBJ2-7 and V is TRBV6-4, with 11 bases fitting TRBD2. Per the germline V gene, CDR1 is MRHNA and CDR2 is SNTAGT. V trimming: 2 bases; J trimming: 7 bases; junction bases outside the gene matches: 10. The CDR3 loop spans 16 amino acids. The CDR3 here is CASSDRTTSGVREQYF. CDR3 nucleotide sequence: TGTGCCAGCAGTGACAGGACGACTAGCGGGGTCAGGGAGCAGTACTTC.

This chain joins TRBV5-1 and TRBJ2-7; D not certain. The CDR3 is 14 residues long. The V gene's germline CDR1 is SGHRS and CDR2 YFSETQ. The V gene lost 2 bases and the J gene lost 0 bases, with 9 bases spanning the gap. CDR3 DNA sequence: TGCGCCAGCAGCTTCCTCCTGCACTCCTACGAGCAGTACTTC. Amino acid sequence: CASSFLLHSYEQYF. Variable domain in full (rest from reference TRBV5-1 and TRBJ2-7): KAGVTQTPRYLIKTRGQQVTLSCSPISGHRSVSWYQQTPGQGLQFLFEYFSETQRNKGNFPGRFSGRQFSNSRSEMNVSTLELGDSALYLCASSFLLHSYEQYFGPGTRLTVT.

The count of this clone is one. CDR3 sequence reads: CARSCSGTDFYGYTF. CDR3 DNA: TGTGCCAGAAGCTGTTCCGGGACAGACTTCTATGGCTACACCTTC. V and J are TRBV5-3 and TRBJ1-2; 7 nucleotides agree with TRBD1. TRBV5-3 is an open reading frame, and its role is uncertain. CDR3 size: 15 residues. The junction had 9 bases not matched to a gene; V was cut back by 3 bases and J by 4 bases.

V gene TRBV10-1 combines with J gene TRBJ2-3; D gene uncertain. The CDR3 consists of 16 residues. Trimming left V 2 bases short and J 4 bases short, with 16 bases between. CDR1 and CDR2 from the germline V gene are WNHNN and SYGVQD (reference sequence). The CDR3 region is CASSEATAEAPDTQYF. The CDR3 bases are TGCGCCAGCAGTGAGGCCACAGCTGAAGCTCCAGATACGCAGTATTTT.

V gene TRBV11-2 combines with J gene TRBJ2-1; 9 bases match TRBD2. Germline V gene sequence: CDR1 SGHAT, CDR2 FQNNGV. This CDR3 region has 16 residues. With V trimmed by 6 bases and J by 10 bases, 16 bases remained unmatched. This CDR3 is CASSSPPGLAFREQFF. The CDR3 DNA is TGTGCCAGCAGTTCTCCCCCGGGACTAGCCTTTAGGGAGCAGTTCTTC.

The chain couples TRBV5-1 to TRBJ2-7, with 11 positions matching TRBD1. The CDR3 has 15 residues. Germline CDR1 and CDR2: SGHRS and YFSETQ. Trimming at V came to 0 bases and at J to 2 bases, leaving 1 base not matched to a gene. The CDR3 is CASSLEGQGAYEQYF. The CDR3, as DNA: TGCGCCAGCAGCTTGGAGGGACAGGGGGCCTACGAGCAGTACTTC.

This chain connects TRBV5-6 to TRBJ2-7, with a possible D match to TRBD2 (5 bases). This CDR3 has 17 residues. Germline lookup yields CDR1 SGHDT and CDR2 YYEEEE. Trimming cost V 4 bases and J 1 base, with 21 bases left between them. DNA for the CDR3: TGTGCCAGCAGCACCCCCCGTTTAGGACGGACTTCCTACGAGCAGTACTTC. It is translated as CASSTPRLGRTSYEQYF.

The CDR3 is CASSQAGQGDQPQHF. The CDR3 DNA reads as TGTGCCAGCAGCCAGGCGGGACAGGGGGATCAGCCCCAGCATTTT. The V call is TRBV14, the J call TRBJ1-5, with TRBD1 matching 11 bases. The J segment lost 5 bases and the V segment lost 3 bases, leaving 3 bases of the junction unmatched. CDR1 SGHDN and CDR2 FVKESK come from the germline V gene. This CDR3 comprises 15 residues.

This CDR3 reads CASSQGQGVGRLFF. CDR3 DNA sequence: TGTGCCAGCAGCCAAGGGCAGGGGGTTGGTAGACTGTTTTTT. The chain employs TRBV14 and TRBJ1-4; 7 nucleotides match TRBD1. Germline assignment: CDR1 SGHDN and CDR2 FVKESK. Trimming took 1 base from V and 13 from J; bases not matched to a gene: 9. This CDR3 has 14 residues.

This chain links TRBV7-2 with TRBJ2-4, with TRBD2 as a possible D gene (5 bases). Trimming stripped 0 bases from V and 12 bases from J, with 9 bases between. The CDR3 is 12 amino acids. Germline assignment: CDR1 SGHTA and CDR2 FQGNSA. The CDR3 loop is CASSLAKRYQYF. CDR3 nucleotide sequence: TGTGCCAGCAGCTTAGCAAAGCGGTATCAGTACTTC.

This sequence joins TRBV13 and TRBJ1-1; 8 nucleotides agree with TRBD1. This CDR3 is built from 14 residues. Per the germline V gene, CDR1 is PRHDT and CDR2 is FYEKMQ (reference sequence). Trimming cost V 5 bases and J 5 bases; bases outside gene matches: 7. CDR3 residues: CASSPAGGRTEAFF. The CDR3 nucleotides read TGTGCCAGCAGCCCCGCAGGGGGCCGGACTGAAGCTTTCTTT.

V gene TRBV30 combines with J gene TRBJ2-3; 16 bases line up with TRBD2. Germline V gene lookup returns CDR1 GTSNPN and CDR2 SVGIG (reference sequence). V lost 2 bases and J lost 5; bases outside the gene matches: 10. The CDR3 extends over 18 amino acids. CDR3 region: CAWSIPGTSGRARDTQYF. CDR3 coding DNA: TGTGCCTGGAGTATACCAGGGACTAGCGGGAGGGCCAGAGATACGCAGTATTTT.

This clone appeared a single time. This chain links TRBV27 with TRBJ2-7, with 8 bases that match TRBD1. This CDR3 spans 17 amino acids. CDR1 is MNHEY, CDR2 SMNVEV, per germline (reference sequence). The V segment lost 6 bases and the J segment 5 bases; nucleotides outside the gene matches: 18. CDR3: CASRKYRQGKGWDEQYF. The CDR3, as DNA: TGTGCCAGCAGGAAATACCGACAGGGGAAAGGTTGGGACGAGCAGTACTTC.